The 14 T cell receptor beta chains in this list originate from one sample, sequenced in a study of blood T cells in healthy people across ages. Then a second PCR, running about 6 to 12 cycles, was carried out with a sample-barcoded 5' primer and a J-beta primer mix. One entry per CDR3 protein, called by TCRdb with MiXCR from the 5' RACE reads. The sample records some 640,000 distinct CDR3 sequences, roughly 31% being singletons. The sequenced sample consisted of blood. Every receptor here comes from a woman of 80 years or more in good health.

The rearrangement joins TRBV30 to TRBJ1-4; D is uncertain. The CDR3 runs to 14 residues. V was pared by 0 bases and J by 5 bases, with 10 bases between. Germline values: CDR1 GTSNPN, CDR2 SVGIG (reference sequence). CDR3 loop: CAWSVQGLNEKLFF. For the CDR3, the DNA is TGTGCCTGGAGTGTACAAGGGTTAAATGAAAAACTGTTTTTT.

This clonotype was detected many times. The CDR3 sequence: CASSYSIQRETQYF. Here the CDR3 DNA reads TGTGCCAGCAGTTACTCGATACAGAGAGAGACCCAGTACTTC. The rearrangement links TRBV6-2 or TRBV6-3 to TRBJ2-5; D ambiguous. This CDR3 is 14 amino acids long. V dropped 0 bases and J dropped 4 bases, with 9 bases sitting between them. From germline, CDR1 is MNHEY and CDR2 SVGEGT.

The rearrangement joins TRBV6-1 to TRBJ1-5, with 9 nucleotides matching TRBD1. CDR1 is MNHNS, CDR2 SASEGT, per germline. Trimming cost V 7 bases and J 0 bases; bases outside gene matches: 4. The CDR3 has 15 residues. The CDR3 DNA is TGTGCCAGCAAGCGGGACAGGGTTAGCAATCAGCCCCAGCATTTT. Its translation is CASKRDRVSNQPQHF.

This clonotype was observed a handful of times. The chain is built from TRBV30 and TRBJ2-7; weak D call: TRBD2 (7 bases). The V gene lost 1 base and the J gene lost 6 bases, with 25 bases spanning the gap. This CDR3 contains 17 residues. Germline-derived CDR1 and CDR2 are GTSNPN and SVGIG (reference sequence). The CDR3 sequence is CAWSGPARGGGALEQYF. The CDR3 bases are TGTGCCTGGAGTGGCCCCGCCAGAGGAGGGGGGGCCCTCGAGCAGTACTTC.

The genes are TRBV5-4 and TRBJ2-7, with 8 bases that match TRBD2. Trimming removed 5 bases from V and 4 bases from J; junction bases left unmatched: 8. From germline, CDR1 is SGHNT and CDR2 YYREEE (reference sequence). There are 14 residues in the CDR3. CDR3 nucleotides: TGTGCCAGCAGGCCGGGGACTAGTCCGTACGAGCAGTACTTC. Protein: CASRPGTSPYEQYF.

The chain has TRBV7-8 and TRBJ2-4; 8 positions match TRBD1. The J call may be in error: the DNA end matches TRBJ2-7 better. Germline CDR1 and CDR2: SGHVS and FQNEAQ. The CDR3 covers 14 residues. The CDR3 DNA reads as TGTGCCAGCAGCGAAGCCGGGACAGGTTACGAGCAGTACTTC. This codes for CASSEAGTGYEQYF.

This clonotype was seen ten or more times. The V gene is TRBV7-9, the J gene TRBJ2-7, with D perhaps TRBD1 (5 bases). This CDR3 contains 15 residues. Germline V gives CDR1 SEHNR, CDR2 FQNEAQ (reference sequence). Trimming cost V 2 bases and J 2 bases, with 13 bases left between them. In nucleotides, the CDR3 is TGTGCCAGCAGCTTACAGGGTGGAGTCGCCTACGAGCAGTACTTC. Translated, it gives CASSLQGGVAYEQYF.

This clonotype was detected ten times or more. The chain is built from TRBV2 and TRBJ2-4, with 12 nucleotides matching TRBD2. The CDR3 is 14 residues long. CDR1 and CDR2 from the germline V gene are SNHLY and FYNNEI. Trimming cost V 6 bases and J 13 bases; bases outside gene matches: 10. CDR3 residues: CASRGLAGRGEQYF. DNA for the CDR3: TGTGCCAGCAGGGGACTAGCGGGTCGAGGTGAGCAGTACTTC. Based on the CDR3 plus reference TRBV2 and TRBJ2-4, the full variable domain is EPEVTQTPSHQVTQMGQEVILRCVPISNHLYFYWYRQILGQKVEFLVSFYNNEISEKSEIFDDQFSVERPDGSNFTLKIRSTKLEDSAMYFCASRGLAGRGEQYFGAGTRLSVL.

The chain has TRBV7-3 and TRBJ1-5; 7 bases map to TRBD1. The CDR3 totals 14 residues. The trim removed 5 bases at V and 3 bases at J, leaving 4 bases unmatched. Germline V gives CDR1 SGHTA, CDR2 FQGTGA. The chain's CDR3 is CASSHTGDNQPQHF. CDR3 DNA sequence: TGTGCCAGCAGCCATACAGGGGACAATCAGCCCCAGCATTTT.

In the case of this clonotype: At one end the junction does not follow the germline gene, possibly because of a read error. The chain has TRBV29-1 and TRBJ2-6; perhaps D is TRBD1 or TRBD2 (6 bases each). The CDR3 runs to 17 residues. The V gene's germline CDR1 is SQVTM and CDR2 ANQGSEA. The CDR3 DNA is TGCAGCGTTGGATACGGCGGAGGATTCTCGGGGGCCAACGCCCTGACTTTC. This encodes CSVGYGGGFSGANALTF. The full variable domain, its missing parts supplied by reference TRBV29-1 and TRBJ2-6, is SAVISQKPSRDICQRGTSLTIQCQVDSQVTMMFWYRQQPGQSLTLIATANQGSEATYESGFVIDKFPISRPNLTFSTLTVSNMSPEDSSIYLCSVGYGGGFSGANALTFGAGSRLTVL.

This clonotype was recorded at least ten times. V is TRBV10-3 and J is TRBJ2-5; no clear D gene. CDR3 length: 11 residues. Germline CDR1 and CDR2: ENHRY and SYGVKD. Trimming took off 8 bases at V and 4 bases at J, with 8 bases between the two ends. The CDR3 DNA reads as TGTGCCATCTCGTGGGGAGAGACCCAGTACTTC. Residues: CAISWGETQYF.

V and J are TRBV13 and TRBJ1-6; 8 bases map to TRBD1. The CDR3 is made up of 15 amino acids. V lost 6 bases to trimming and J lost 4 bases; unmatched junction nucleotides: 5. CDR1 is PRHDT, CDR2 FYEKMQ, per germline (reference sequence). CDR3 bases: TGTGCCAGCAGACACAGGGGGGCGTATAATTCACCCCTCCACTTT. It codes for CASRHRGAYNSPLHF.

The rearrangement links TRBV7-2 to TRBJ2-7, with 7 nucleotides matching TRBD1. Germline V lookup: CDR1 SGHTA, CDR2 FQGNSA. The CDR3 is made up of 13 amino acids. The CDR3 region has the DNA TGTGCTACAAGGGGGCCCGACTCCTACGAGCAGTACTTC. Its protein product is CATRGPDSYEQYF.

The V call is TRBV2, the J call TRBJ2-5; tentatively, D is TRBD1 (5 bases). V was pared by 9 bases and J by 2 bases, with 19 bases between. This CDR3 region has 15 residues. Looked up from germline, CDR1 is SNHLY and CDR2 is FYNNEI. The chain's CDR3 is CARQTEIAKQETQYF. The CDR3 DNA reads TGTGCCAGGCAGACAGAGATAGCTAAACAAGAGACCCAGTACTTC.